This passage covers 2 T cell receptor beta chains from one sample sequenced in a study of blood T cell repertoires in COVID-19. Clones were read by immunoSEQ multiplex PCR, and TCRdb kept only the in-frame ones, dropping some. The table has 180,000 or so clones, about 88% seen once. The sample taken for sequencing was peripheral blood. These receptors were obtained from a woman of 80 years or more in a cohort sampled during active or convalescent COVID-19.

V is TRBV5-1 and J is TRBJ2-5, with D possibly matching TRBD2 (6 bases). Germline V gene sequence: CDR1 SGHRS, CDR2 YFSETQ. Trimming took 5 bases from V and 5 from J, leaving 7 bases between them. The CDR3 extends over 11 amino acids. The CDR3 loop is CASRGGETQYF. In nucleotides, the CDR3 is TGCGCCAGCAGAGGAGGGGAGACCCAGTACTTC. The entire variable domain, with the rest obtained from reference TRBV5-1 and TRBJ2-5, is as follows: KAGVTQTPRYLIKTRGQQVTLSCSPISGHRSVSWYQQTPGQGLQFLFEYFSETQRNKGNFPGRFSGRQFSNSRSEMNVSTLELGDSALYLCASRGGETQYFGPGTRLLVL.

This clone has only one observation. The chain links TRBV11-2 to TRBJ2-7, with 8 nucleotides matching TRBD2. The germline CDR1 and CDR2 sequences are SGHAT and FQNNGV. The ends lost 5 bases at V and 5 bases at J; junction bases unmatched: 11. The CDR3 totals 15 residues. CDR3 nucleotide sequence: TGTGCCAGCAGCCCAGTCCGGGGGGGGATCCACGAGCAGTACTTC. This codes for CASSPVRGGIHEQYF.